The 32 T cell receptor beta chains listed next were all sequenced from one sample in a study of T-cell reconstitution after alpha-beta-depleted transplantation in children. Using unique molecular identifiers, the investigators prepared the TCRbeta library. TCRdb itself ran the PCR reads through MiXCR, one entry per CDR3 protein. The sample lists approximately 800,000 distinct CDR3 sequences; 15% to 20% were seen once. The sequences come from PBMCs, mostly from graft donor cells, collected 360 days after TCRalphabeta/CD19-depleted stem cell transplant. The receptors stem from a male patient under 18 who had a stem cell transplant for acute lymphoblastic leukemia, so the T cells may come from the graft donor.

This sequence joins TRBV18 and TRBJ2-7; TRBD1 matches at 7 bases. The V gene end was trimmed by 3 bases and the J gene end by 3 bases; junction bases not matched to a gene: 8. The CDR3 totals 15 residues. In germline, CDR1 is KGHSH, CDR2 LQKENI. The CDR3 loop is CASSPPTGHFYEQYF. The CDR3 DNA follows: TGTGCCAGCTCACCCCCGACAGGGCACTTCTACGAGCAGTACTTC. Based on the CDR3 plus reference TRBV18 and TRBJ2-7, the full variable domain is NAGVMQNPRHLVRRRGQEARLRCSPMKGHSHVYWYRQLPEEGLKFMVYLQKENIIDESGMPKERFSAEFPKEGPSILRIQQVVRGDSAAYFCASSPPTGHFYEQYFGPGTRLTVT.

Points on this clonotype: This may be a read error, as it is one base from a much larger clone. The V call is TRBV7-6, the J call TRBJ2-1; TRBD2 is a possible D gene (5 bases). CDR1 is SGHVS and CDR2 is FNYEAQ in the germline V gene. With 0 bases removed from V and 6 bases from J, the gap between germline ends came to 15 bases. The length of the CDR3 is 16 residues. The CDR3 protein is CASSLATFSEGNEQFF. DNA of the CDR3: TGTGCCAGCAGCTTAGCGACCTTCTCCGAGGGCAATGAGCAGTTCTTC.

The CDR3 region is CASSSRRPVLSSYNSPLHF. CDR3 bases: TGTGCCAGCAGTTCAAGACGACCCGTACTTAGCTCCTATAATTCACCCCTCCACTTT. The chain has TRBV6-1 and TRBJ1-6; D remains ambiguous. The germline V gene has CDR1 MNHNS and CDR2 SASEGT. The length of the CDR3 is 19 residues. Trimming took 5 bases from V and 0 from J, leaving 20 bases between them.

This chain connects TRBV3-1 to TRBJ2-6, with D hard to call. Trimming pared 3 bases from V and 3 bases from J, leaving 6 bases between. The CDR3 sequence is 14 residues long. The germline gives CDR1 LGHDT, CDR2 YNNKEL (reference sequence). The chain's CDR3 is CASSQGDGANVLTF. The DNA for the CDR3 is TGTGCCAGCAGCCAGGGCGATGGGGCCAACGTCCTGACTTTC.

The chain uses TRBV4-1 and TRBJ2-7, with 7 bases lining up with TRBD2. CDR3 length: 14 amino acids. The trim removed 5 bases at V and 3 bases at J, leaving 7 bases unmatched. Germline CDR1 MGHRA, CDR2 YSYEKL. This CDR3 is CASSRQRDSYEQYF. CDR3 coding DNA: TGCGCCAGCAGCAGGCAGCGGGATAGCTACGAGCAGTACTTC.

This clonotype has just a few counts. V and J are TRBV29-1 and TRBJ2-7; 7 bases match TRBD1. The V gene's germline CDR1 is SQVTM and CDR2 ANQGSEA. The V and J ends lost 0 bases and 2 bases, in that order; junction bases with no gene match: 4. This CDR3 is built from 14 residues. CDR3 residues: CSVEDADRAYEQYF. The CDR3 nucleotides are TGCAGCGTTGAAGATGCTGACAGGGCCTACGAGCAGTACTTC.

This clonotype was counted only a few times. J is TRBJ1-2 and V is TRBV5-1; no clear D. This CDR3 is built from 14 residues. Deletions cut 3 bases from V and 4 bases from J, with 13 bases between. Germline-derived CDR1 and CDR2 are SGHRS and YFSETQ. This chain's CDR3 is CASSSDGGSYGYTF. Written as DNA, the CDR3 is TGCGCCAGCAGCTCGGACGGAGGTTCCTATGGCTACACCTTC.

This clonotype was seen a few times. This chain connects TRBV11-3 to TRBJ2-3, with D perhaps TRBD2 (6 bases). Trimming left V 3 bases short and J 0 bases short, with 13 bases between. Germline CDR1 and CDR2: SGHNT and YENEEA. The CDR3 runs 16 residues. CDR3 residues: CASSFGDLASTDTQYF. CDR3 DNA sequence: TGTGCCAGCAGCTTTGGGGACTTGGCTAGCACAGATACGCAGTATTTT.

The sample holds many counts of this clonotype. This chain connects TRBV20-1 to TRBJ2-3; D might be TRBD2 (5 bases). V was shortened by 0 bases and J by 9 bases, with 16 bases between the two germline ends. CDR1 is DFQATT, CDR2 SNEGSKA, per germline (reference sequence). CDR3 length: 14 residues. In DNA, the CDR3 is TGCAGTGCTAGAGATCTCAGCGGTTGGGTAACGCAGTATTTT. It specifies CSARDLSGWVTQYF.

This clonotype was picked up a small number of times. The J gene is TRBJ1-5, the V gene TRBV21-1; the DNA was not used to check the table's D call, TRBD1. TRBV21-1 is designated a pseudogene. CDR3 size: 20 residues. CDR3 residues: CASSKDTDRGLSYSNQPQHF. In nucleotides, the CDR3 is TGTGCCAGCAGCAAAGACACGGACAGGGGCCTCTCTTATAGCAATCAGCCCCAGCATTTT.

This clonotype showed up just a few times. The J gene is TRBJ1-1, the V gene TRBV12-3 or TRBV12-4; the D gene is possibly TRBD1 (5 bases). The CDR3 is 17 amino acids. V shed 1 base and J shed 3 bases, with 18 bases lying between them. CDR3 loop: CASSLVPGSGSYTEAFF. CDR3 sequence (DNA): TGTGCCAGCAGTTTAGTACCAGGGTCAGGGTCGTACACTGAAGCTTTCTTT.

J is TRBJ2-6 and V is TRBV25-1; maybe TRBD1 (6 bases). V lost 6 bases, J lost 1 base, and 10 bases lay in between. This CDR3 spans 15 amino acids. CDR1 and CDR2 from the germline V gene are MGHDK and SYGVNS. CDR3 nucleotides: TGTGCCAGCAGCGCTGGACAGTCTGGGGCCAACGTCCTGACTTTC. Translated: CASSAGQSGANVLTF.

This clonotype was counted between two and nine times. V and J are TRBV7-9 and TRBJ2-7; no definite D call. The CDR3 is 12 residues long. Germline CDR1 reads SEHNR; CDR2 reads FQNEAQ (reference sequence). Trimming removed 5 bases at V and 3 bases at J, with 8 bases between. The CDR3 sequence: CASSPPRYEQYF. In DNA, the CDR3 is TGTGCCAGCAGCCCGCCCCGCTACGAGCAGTACTTC.

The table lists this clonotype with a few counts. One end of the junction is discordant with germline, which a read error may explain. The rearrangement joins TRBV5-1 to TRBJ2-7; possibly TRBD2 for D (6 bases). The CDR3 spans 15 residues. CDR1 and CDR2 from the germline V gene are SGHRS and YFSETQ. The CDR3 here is CASNLEPGAGYEQYF. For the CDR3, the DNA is TGCGCCAGCAACTTGGAACCGGGAGCGGGCTACGAGCAGTACTTC.

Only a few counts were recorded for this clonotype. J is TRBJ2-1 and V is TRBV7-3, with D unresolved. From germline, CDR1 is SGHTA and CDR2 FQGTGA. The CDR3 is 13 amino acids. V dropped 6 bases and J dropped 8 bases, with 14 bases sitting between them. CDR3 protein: CASSIDPLYEQFF. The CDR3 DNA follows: TGTGCCAGCAGTATCGACCCGCTTTATGAGCAGTTCTTC.

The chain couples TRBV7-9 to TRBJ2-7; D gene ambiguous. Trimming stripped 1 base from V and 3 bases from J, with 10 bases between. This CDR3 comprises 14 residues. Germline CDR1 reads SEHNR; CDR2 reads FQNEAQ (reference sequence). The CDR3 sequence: CASSLDPSRYEQYF. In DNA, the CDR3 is TGTGCCAGCAGCTTAGATCCCTCGCGCTACGAGCAGTACTTC. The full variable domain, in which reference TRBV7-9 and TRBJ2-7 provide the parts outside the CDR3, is DTGVSQNPRHKITKRGQNVTFRCDPISEHNRLYWYRQTLGQGPEFLTYFQNEAQLEKSRLLSDRFSAERPKGSFSTLEIQRTEQGDSAMYLCASSLDPSRYEQYFGPGTRLTVT.

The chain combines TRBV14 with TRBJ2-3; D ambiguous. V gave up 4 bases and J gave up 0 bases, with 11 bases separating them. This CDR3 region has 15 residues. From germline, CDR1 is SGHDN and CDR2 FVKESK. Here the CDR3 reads CASSRPGASTDTQYF. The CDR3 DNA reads TGTGCCAGCAGCCGCCCGGGCGCCAGCACAGATACGCAGTATTTT.

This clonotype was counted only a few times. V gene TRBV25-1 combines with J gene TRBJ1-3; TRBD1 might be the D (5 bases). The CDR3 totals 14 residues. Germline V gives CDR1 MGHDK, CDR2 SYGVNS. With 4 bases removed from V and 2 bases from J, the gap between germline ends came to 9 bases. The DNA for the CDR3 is TGTGCCAGCAGTGCGCGGGGCACTGGAAACACCATATATTTT. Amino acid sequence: CASSARGTGNTIYF.

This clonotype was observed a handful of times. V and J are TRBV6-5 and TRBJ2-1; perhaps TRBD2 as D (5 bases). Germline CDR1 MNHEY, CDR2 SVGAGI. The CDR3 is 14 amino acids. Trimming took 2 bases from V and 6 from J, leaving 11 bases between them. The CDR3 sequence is CASSYGLAPNEQFF. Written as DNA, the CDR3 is TGTGCCAGCAGTTACGGCCTAGCTCCCAATGAGCAGTTCTTC.

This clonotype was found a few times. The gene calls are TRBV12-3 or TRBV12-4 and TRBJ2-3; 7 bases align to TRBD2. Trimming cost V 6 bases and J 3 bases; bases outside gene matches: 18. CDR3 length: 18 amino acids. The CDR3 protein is CASSLKGTIGSWTDTQYF. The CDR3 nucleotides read TGTGCCAGCAGCCTTAAGGGGACTATCGGCTCTTGGACAGATACGCAGTATTTT.

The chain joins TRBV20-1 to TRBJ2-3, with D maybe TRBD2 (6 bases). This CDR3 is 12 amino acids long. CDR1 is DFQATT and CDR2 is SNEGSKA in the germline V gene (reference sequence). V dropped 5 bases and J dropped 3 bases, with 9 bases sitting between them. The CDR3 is CSAPGLTDTQYF. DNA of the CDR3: TGCAGTGCTCCGGGACTGACAGATACGCAGTATTTT.

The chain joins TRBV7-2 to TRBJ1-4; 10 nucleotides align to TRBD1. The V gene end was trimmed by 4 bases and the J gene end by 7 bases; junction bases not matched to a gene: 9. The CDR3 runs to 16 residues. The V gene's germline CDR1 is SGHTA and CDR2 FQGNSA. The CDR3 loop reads CASSSVRDRGGEKLFF. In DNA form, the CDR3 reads TGTGCCAGCAGCTCCGTAAGGGACAGGGGCGGTGAAAAACTGTTTTTT.

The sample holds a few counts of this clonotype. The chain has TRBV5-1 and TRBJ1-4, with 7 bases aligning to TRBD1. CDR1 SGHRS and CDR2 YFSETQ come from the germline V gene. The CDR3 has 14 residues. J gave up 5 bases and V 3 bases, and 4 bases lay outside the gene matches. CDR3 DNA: TGCGCCAGCAGCTCCGCAGGGGGGAATGAAAAACTGTTTTTT. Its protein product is CASSSAGGNEKLFF.

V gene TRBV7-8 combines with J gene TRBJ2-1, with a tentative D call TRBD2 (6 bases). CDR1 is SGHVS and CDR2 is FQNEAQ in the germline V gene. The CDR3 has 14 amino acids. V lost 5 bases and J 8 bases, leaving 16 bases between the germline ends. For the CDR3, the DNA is TGTGCCAGCAGCCAGGGAACTAGCAGATATGAGCAGTTCTTC. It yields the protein CASSQGTSRYEQFF.

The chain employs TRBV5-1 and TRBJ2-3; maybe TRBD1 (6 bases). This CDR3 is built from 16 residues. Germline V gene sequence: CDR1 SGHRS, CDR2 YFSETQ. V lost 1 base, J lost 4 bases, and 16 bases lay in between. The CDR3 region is CASSLRPLEGADTQYF. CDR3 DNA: TGCGCCAGCAGCTTGAGGCCTCTTGAGGGGGCAGATACGCAGTATTTT.

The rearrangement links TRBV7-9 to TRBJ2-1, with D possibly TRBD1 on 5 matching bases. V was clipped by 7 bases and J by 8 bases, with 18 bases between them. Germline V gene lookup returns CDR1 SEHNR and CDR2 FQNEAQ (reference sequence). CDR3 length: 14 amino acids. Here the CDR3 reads CASTQGEGIDEQFF. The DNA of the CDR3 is TGTGCCAGCACCCAGGGTGAAGGAATCGATGAGCAGTTCTTC.

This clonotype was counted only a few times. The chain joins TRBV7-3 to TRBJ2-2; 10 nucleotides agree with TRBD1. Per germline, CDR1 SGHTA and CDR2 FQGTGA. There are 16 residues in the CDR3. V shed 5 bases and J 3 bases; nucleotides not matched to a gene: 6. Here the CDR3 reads CASSQLGQGYTGELFF. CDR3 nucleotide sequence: TGTGCCAGCAGCCAGTTGGGACAGGGGTACACCGGGGAGCTGTTTTTT. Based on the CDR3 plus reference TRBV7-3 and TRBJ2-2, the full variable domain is GAGVSQTPSNKVTEKGKYVELRCDPISGHTALYWYRQSLGQGPEFLIYFQGTGAADDSGLPNDRFFAVRPEGSVSTLKIQRTERGDSAVYLCASSQLGQGYTGELFFGEGSRLTVL.

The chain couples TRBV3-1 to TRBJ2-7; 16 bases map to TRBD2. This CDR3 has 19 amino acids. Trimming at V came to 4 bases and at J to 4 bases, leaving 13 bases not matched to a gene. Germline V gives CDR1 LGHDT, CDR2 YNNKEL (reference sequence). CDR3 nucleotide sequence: TGTGCCAGCAGCCTATTTCCGGGACTAGCGGGAGGGCCTTGGTACGAGCAGTACTTC. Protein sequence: CASSLFPGLAGGPWYEQYF.

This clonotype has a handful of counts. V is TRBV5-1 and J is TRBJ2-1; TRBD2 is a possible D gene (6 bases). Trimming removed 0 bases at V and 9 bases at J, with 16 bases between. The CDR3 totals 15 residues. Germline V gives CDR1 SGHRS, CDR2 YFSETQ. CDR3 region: CASSLGVIGSGEQFF. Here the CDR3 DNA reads TGCGCCAGCAGCTTGGGAGTGATCGGGAGCGGTGAGCAGTTCTTC.

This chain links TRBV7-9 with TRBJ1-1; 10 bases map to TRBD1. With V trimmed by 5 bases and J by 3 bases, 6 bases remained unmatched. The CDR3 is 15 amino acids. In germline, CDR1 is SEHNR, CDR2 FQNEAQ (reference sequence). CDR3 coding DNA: TGTGCCAGCAGCCAAGGACAGGGGGTCCACACTGAAGCTTTCTTT. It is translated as CASSQGQGVHTEAFF.

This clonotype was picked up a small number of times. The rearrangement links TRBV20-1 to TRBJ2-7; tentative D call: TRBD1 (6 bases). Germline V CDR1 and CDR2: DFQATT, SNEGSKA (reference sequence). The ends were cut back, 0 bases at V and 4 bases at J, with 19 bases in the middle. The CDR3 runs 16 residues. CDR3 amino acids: CSARDRIGDTPYEQYF. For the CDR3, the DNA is TGCAGTGCTAGAGATAGGATAGGGGACACACCTTACGAGCAGTACTTC.

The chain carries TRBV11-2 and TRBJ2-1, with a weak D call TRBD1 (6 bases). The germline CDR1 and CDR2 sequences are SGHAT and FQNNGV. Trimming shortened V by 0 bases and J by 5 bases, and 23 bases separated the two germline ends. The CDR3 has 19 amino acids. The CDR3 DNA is TGTGCCAGCAGCTTAGAACGCCCTTATACTAGGTGGGGGCACAATGAGCAGTTCTTC. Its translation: CASSLERPYTRWGHNEQFF. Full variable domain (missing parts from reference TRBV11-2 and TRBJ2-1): EAGVAQSPRYKIIEKRQSVAFWCNPISGHATLYWYQQILGQGPKLLIQFQNNGVVDDSQLPKDRFSAERLKGVDSTLKIQPAKLEDSAVYLCASSLERPYTRWGHNEQFFGPGTRLTVL.